This T cell receptor (beta chain) was sequenced for a study of Graves' ophthalmopathy and Graves' hyperthyroidism. About the research overall: Hyperthyroidism qualified as stable when ophthalmopathy did not develop within 18 months of follow-up. The study, taken as a whole, reports: Stable hyperthyroidism and ophthalmopathy were told apart by a 13-signature model, which achieved less than 90% sensitivity and approximately 82% specificity. Blood also held most thyroid clonotypes expanded above 0.001 frequency.

The authors amplified TCR beta CDR3 regions from RNA transcripts. An initial RT-PCR round employing HTBI primers preceded a second-round multiplex PCR. TCRdb reprocessed the multiplex PCR reads with MiXCR, giving one entry per CDR3 protein. Found here are over a million distinct CDR3 sequences, about 40% of them singletons; the top ten hold more than 9.5%. Regarding this clonotype: The target antigen is unknown. This may stem from a read error, because a much larger clone lies one nucleotide away.

V gave up 6 bases and J gave up 5 bases, with 11 bases separating them. Germline V gene lookup returns CDR1 SGDLS and CDR2 YYNGEE. The CDR3 is 13 amino acids. This TCR came from an adult man with Graves' hyperthyroidism. The rearrangement joins TRBV9 to TRBJ1-4; D not certain. The sequenced sample was peripheral blood or thyroid tissue (not recorded which). The CDR3 nucleotides are TGTGCCAGCAACGGTGAAAGGAATGAAAAACTGTTTTTT. It specifies CASNGERNEKLFF.